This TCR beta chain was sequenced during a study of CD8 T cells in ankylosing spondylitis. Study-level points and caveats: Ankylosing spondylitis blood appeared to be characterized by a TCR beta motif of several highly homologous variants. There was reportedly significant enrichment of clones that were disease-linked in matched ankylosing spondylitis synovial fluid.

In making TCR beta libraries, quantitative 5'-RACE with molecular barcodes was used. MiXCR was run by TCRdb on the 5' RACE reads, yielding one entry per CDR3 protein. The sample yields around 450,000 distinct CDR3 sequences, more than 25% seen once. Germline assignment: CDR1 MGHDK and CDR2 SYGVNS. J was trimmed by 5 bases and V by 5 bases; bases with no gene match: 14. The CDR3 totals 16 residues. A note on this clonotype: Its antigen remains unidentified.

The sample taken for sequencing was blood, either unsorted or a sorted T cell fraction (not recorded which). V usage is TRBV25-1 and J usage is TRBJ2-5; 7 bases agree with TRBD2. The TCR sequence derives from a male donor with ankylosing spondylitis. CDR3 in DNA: TGTGCCAGCAGTAAAGGTAGAAAGCGGGAAATGGAGACCCAGTACTTC. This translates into CASSKGRKREMETQYF.